This T cell receptor beta chain was sequenced in a study of a mutant IDH1 vaccine in newly diagnosed glioma. Repertoires were generated with immunoSEQ multiplex PCR, while TCRdb's copy carries only in-frame clones and drops some. The sample records tens of thousands of clones, 90% to 95% being singletons. Regarding time point: week 5, during vaccination. Each dose delivered 300 ug of mutant IDH1 20-mer peptide subcutaneously with imiquimod. There were new WHO grade 3 or 4 astrocytomas in the donors, and these were IDH1-mutant and ATRX-lost. Worth noting for this clone: Its antigen remains unknown.

Germline V gives CDR1 SGDLS, CDR2 YYNGEE. The V and J ends lost 3 bases and 4 bases respectively, with 11 bases between them. The CDR3 runs to 14 residues. The sequence came from a woman aged 50 to 65 with glioma. J is TRBJ1-5 and V is TRBV9; D perhaps matches TRBD1 (5 bases). Sequencing used PBMCs, obtained from a glioma patient whose treatment included an IDH1 peptide vaccine. Here the CDR3 reads CASSAGTANQPQHF. The CDR3 coding sequence is TGTGCCAGCAGCGCGGGGACGGCGAATCAGCCCCAGCATTTT.